Each of the 32 T cell receptor beta chains below was sequenced from the same sample in a study of shared clonotypes between healthy human individuals. Sequencing was performed with immunoSEQ multiplex PCR; in TCRdb, only in-frame clones are kept and a portion is missing. This repertoire shows about 2.4 million clones, approximately 93% found once; its top ten account for 0.36%. The sample taken for sequencing was naive CD4+ T cells from PBMCs. The subset here: CD45RA+ positively selected. These receptors all come from a man aged 18-30 years in good health. Some clones in this sample may be carry-over from other donors' samples.

V and J are TRBV7-3 and TRBJ2-6, with D unclear. Trimming cost V 2 bases and J 0 bases, with 11 bases left between them. Germline V gene data show CDR1 as SGHTA and CDR2 as FQGTGA. CDR3 size: 17 residues. The CDR3 spells CASSLFSPNSGANVLTF. The DNA for the CDR3 is TGTGCCAGCAGCTTATTCTCCCCCAACTCTGGGGCCAACGTCCTGACTTTC.

In the case of this clone: Germline is not matched at one junction end, which may reflect a read error. The rearrangement links TRBV6-1 to TRBJ2-7; 11 bases line up with TRBD2. CDR3 length: 17 residues. Germline assignment: CDR1 MNHNS and CDR2 SASEGT. In DNA form, the CDR3 reads TGTGCCAGCAGTCAAGCGAAACTAGCGGGAGTATTCGGCGAGCAGTACTTC. This gives the protein CASSQAKLAGVFGEQYF.

V usage is TRBV28 and J usage is TRBJ2-7; TRBD2 aligns across 11 bases. This CDR3 spans 14 amino acids. In germline, CDR1 is MDHEN, CDR2 SYDVKM. After removal of 2 bases from V and 4 bases from J, the junction contained 1 base not matched to a gene. The CDR3 sequence is CASSLRLAGYEQYF. Here the CDR3 DNA reads TGTGCCAGCAGTTTAAGACTAGCGGGGTACGAGCAGTACTTC.

This clone was found a few times. The same CDR3 is also encoded by other DNA sequences in this sample. V usage is TRBV6-5 and J usage is TRBJ2-6; a weak D match, TRBD1 (5 bases). V lost 2 bases, J lost 0 bases, and 5 bases lay in between. The CDR3 loop spans 15 amino acids. CDR1 is MNHEY and CDR2 is SVGAGI in the germline V gene. CDR3 DNA sequence: TGTGCCAGCAGTTACGACAGCTCTGGGGCCAACGTCCTGACTTTC. This sequence encodes CASSYDSSGANVLTF.

The J gene is TRBJ2-2, the V gene TRBV7-2; 8 nucleotides match TRBD2. V shed 5 bases and J 3 bases; nucleotides not matched to a gene: 8. The V gene's germline CDR1 is SGHTA and CDR2 FQGNSA. This CDR3 contains 16 residues. Written as DNA, the CDR3 is TGTGCCAGCAGCGCAAGGGCGGGAGGAGACACCGGGGAGCTGTTTTTT. It translates to CASSARAGGDTGELFF.

A single count supports this clone. The CDR3 nucleotides are TGCGCCAGCAGCTCTCAACTAGCGGGAGGCTACGAGCAGTACTTC. As protein: CASSSQLAGGYEQYF. The V gene is TRBV5-1, the J gene TRBJ2-7; 12 nucleotides agree with TRBD2. There are 15 residues in the CDR3. Germline trimming cut 3 bases from V and 3 bases from J; bases unmatched to any gene: 4. Germline lookup yields CDR1 SGHRS and CDR2 YFSETQ.

The V and J genes are TRBV7-3 and TRBJ2-7; 8 nucleotides line up with TRBD2. Germline CDR1 and CDR2: SGHTA and FQGTGA. Trimming at V came to 5 bases and at J to 6 bases, leaving 9 bases not matched to a gene. The CDR3 has 14 residues. The CDR3 DNA follows: TGTGCCAGCAGCCCGGGACTAGAAAGGGTCGAGCAGTACTTC. It translates to CASSPGLERVEQYF. Full variable domain (outside the CDR3, taken from reference TRBV7-3 and TRBJ2-7): GAGVSQTPSNKVTEKGKYVELRCDPISGHTALYWYRQSLGQGPEFLIYFQGTGAADDSGLPNDRFFAVRPEGSVSTLKIQRTERGDSAVYLCASSPGLERVEQYFGPGTRLTVT.

The chain combines TRBV2 with TRBJ1-2; D uncertain. This CDR3 has 13 amino acids. Germline assignment: CDR1 SNHLY and CDR2 FYNNEI. The V gene lost 5 bases and the J gene lost 7 bases, with 14 bases spanning the gap. The CDR3 is CASSIEGRAGYTF. For the CDR3, the DNA is TGTGCCAGCAGTATTGAAGGGAGGGCTGGCTACACCTTC.

The chain combines TRBV9 with TRBJ2-2; the D is unclear. Germline V gives CDR1 SGDLS, CDR2 YYNGEE. The V and J ends lost 3 bases and 0 bases respectively, with 6 bases between them. The CDR3 is 14 residues long. CDR3 nucleotides: TGTGCCAGCAGCGCCCCGTCGAACACCGGGGAGCTGTTTTTT. The encoded protein is CASSAPSNTGELFF.

The chain employs TRBV19 and TRBJ2-2, with a tentative D call TRBD1 (5 bases). Germline loops: CDR1 LNHDA, CDR2 SQIVND (reference sequence). The CDR3 is 14 amino acids. V lost 9 bases to trimming and J lost 0 bases, with 11 bases between them. Here the CDR3 DNA reads TGTGCCAGCAGGGCTAACGCGAACACCGGGGAGCTGTTTTTT. Its translation is CASRANANTGELFF. The full variable domain, its missing parts supplied by reference TRBV19 and TRBJ2-2, is DGGITQSPKYLFRKEGQNVTLSCEQNLNHDAMYWYRQDPGQGLRLIYYSQIVNDFQKGDIAEGYSVSREKKESFPLTVTSAQKNPTAFYLCASRANANTGELFFGEGSRLTVL.

The V gene is TRBV5-1, the J gene TRBJ2-6; 10 nucleotides match TRBD1. Germline V gene data show CDR1 as SGHRS and CDR2 as YFSETQ. V was pared by 0 bases and J by 0 bases, with 3 bases of the junction left unmatched. The CDR3 loop spans 18 amino acids. Written as DNA, the CDR3 is TGCGCCAGCAGCTTGGGGACAGGGGGATTCTCTGGGGCCAACGTCCTGACTTTC. Translated: CASSLGTGGFSGANVLTF.

V is TRBV5-1 and J is TRBJ1-5; 7 bases match TRBD1. The CDR3 sequence is 14 residues long. Germline V CDR1 and CDR2: SGHRS, YFSETQ. V lost 3 bases to trimming and J lost 7 bases; unmatched junction nucleotides: 7. The DNA of the CDR3 is TGCGCCAGCAGCTCGGAGGGGGCGGGACAGCCCCAGCATTTT. This gives the protein CASSSEGAGQPQHF.

This sequence joins TRBV6-1 and TRBJ2-1; 9 bases agree with TRBD2. Germline V gives CDR1 MNHNS, CDR2 SASEGT. The CDR3 spans 14 residues. V shed 10 bases, J shed 3 bases, and the junction held 7 bases outside the gene matches. CDR3 loop: CATSLLAGYNEQFF. The CDR3 nucleotides are TGTGCCACTAGTCTACTAGCGGGCTACAATGAGCAGTTCTTC.

The chain links TRBV30 to TRBJ2-1, with 9 bases that match TRBD2. V was clipped by 0 bases and J by 5 bases; unmatched bases: 5. The CDR3 is 15 amino acids. CDR1 GTSNPN and CDR2 SVGIG come from the germline V gene (reference sequence). For the CDR3, the DNA is TGTGCCTGGAGTGTAGGGCTAGCGGGAAACAATGAGCAGTTCTTC. This codes for CAWSVGLAGNNEQFF.

The V call is TRBV27, the J call TRBJ1-2; D remains unclear. The CDR3 loop spans 13 amino acids. Germline CDR1 MNHEY, CDR2 SMNVEV (reference sequence). V was pared by 3 bases and J by 8 bases, with 13 bases between. The CDR3 reads CASSFSQTGGYTF. The DNA for the CDR3 is TGTGCCAGCAGTTTTAGCCAGACGGGCGGCTACACCTTC.

The chain combines TRBV30 with TRBJ2-2; 10 bases match TRBD2. The CDR3 runs to 19 residues. Trimming removed 4 bases from V and 0 bases from J; junction bases left unmatched: 14. CDR1 is GTSNPN, CDR2 SVGIG, per germline (reference sequence). CDR3 sequence reads: CAWTLPKAAGGSNTGELFF. DNA for the CDR3: TGTGCCTGGACTCTCCCTAAGGCAGCGGGAGGGTCGAACACCGGGGAGCTGTTTTTT. Variable domain in full (rest from reference TRBV30 and TRBJ2-2): SQTIHQWPATLVQPVGSPLSLECTVEGTSNPNLYWYRQAAGRGLQLLFYSVGIGQISSEVPQNLSASRPQDRQFILSSKKLLLSDSGFYLCAWTLPKAAGGSNTGELFFGEGSRLTVL.

CDR3 loop: CATSGRTGGELFF. In nucleotides, the CDR3 is TGCGCCACATCGGGTCGAACGGGCGGGGAGCTGTTTTTT. V gene TRBV5-1 combines with J gene TRBJ2-2; no clear D gene. With 9 bases removed from V and 7 bases from J, the gap between germline ends came to 16 bases. Germline-derived CDR1 and CDR2 are SGHRS and YFSETQ. CDR3 length: 13 residues.

The chain is built from TRBV11-2 and TRBJ2-2, with 9 bases aligning to TRBD1. The J segment lost 2 bases and the V segment lost 7 bases, leaving 11 bases of the junction unmatched. The CDR3 runs 17 residues. CDR1 and CDR2 (germline): SGHAT, FQNNGV. For the CDR3, the DNA is TGTGCCAGCACCCACGTCCGGGGACAGGGAAACACCGGGGAGCTGTTTTTT. As protein: CASTHVRGQGNTGELFF.

The chain combines TRBV5-4 with TRBJ2-2; D is ambiguous. V was clipped by 2 bases and J by 7 bases, with 6 bases between them. The CDR3 covers 12 residues. The germline V gene encodes CDR1 SGHNT and CDR2 YYREEE (reference sequence). The CDR3 region has the DNA TGTGCCAGCAGCTTCAAAGTCGGGGAGCTGTTTTTT. Protein sequence: CASSFKVGELFF.

Note on this clone: This same CDR3 is encoded by further DNA sequences in the sample. This chain links TRBV18 with TRBJ2-3; a possible D gene is TRBD1 (6 bases). Trimming left V 1 base short and J 0 bases short, with 8 bases between. Germline V gives CDR1 KGHSH, CDR2 LQKENI. The CDR3 is 15 residues long. The CDR3 coding sequence is TGTGCCAGCTCACCACAGGGGGTGAGCACAGATACGCAGTATTTT. Residues: CASSPQGVSTDTQYF.

In its sample, this clone was seen once. The rearrangement joins TRBV4-3 to TRBJ2-3; 8 bases map to TRBD2. Germline V gives CDR1 LGHNA, CDR2 YSLEER. The CDR3 contains 16 residues. The V and J ends lost 0 bases and 4 bases, in that order; junction bases with no gene match: 6. The CDR3 here is CASSQDVGRGSDTQYF. The DNA for the CDR3 is TGCGCCAGCAGCCAAGACGTCGGGAGGGGGTCAGATACGCAGTATTTT.

The chain couples TRBV9 to TRBJ1-3; unclear D gene. This CDR3 region has 17 residues. The V gene's germline CDR1 is SGDLS and CDR2 YYNGEE. With 3 bases removed from V and 0 bases from J, the gap between germline ends came to 16 bases. The CDR3 region is CASSAKGQVVSGNTIYF. Written as DNA, the CDR3 is TGTGCCAGCAGCGCCAAAGGGCAGGTAGTCTCTGGAAACACCATATATTTT.

The chain combines TRBV7-9 with TRBJ2-7; 13 bases align to TRBD2. The V and J ends lost 7 bases and 5 bases, in that order; junction bases with no gene match: 14. From germline, CDR1 is SEHNR and CDR2 FQNEAQ (reference sequence). The CDR3 sequence is 17 residues long. CDR3 sequence reads: CASNQGPGLAGNNEQYF. The CDR3 DNA reads as TGTGCCAGCAATCAGGGTCCGGGACTAGCGGGAAATAACGAGCAGTACTTC.

The genes are TRBV28 and TRBJ2-4; D is perhaps TRBD2 (6 bases). The germline V gene encodes CDR1 MDHEN and CDR2 SYDVKM. The CDR3 contains 16 residues. V was clipped by 3 bases and J by 0 bases, with 12 bases between them. CDR3 loop: CASSFGGSLAKNIQYF. Here the CDR3 DNA reads TGTGCCAGCAGTTTTGGGGGGTCCCTAGCCAAAAACATTCAGTACTTC.

The chain carries TRBV30 and TRBJ2-1; 9 bases map to TRBD1. The V gene's germline CDR1 is GTSNPN and CDR2 SVGIG (reference sequence). The CDR3 has 13 residues. J gave up 6 bases and V 2 bases, and 2 bases lay outside the gene matches. The CDR3 region has the DNA TGTGCCTGGAGTAGGGACAGGGTCAATGAGCAGTTCTTC. Protein: CAWSRDRVNEQFF.

J is TRBJ2-1 and V is TRBV7-9; the D is unclear. The CDR3 has 10 amino acids. Looked up from germline, CDR1 is SEHNR and CDR2 is FQNEAQ (reference sequence). V lost 2 bases and J 10 bases, leaving 3 bases between the germline ends. The CDR3 coding sequence is TGTGCCAGCAGCTTAACAGAGCAGTTCTTC. Protein: CASSLTEQFF.

This clone was seen only once. This chain connects TRBV15 to TRBJ2-7, with 7 positions matching TRBD2. This CDR3 is built from 13 residues. Germline assignment: CDR1 LNHNV and CDR2 YYDKDF (reference sequence). With V trimmed by 1 base and J by 5 bases, 2 bases remained unmatched. CDR3 region: CATSRGRGDEQYF. The DNA for the CDR3 is TGTGCCACCAGCAGAGGCCGGGGGGACGAGCAGTACTTC.

The V and J genes are TRBV7-9 and TRBJ1-1; unclear D gene. CDR3 length: 11 amino acids. Germline V gives CDR1 SEHNR, CDR2 FQNEAQ (reference sequence). Trimming took off 5 bases at V and 10 bases at J, with 11 bases between the two ends. The CDR3 reads CASSPFSGAFF. The CDR3, as DNA: TGTGCCAGCAGCCCCTTTTCAGGAGCTTTCTTT.

About this clone: Other DNA sequences in the same sample also yield this CDR3. The genes are TRBV5-1 and TRBJ1-1; D ambiguous. V was pared by 5 bases and J by 1 base, with 12 bases between. Germline V CDR1 and CDR2: SGHRS, YFSETQ. The CDR3 totals 14 residues. Here the CDR3 DNA reads TGCGCCAGCAGTCGGCAAGGGAGGAACACTGAAGCTTTCTTT. Translation gives CASSRQGRNTEAFF.

The chain combines TRBV5-4 with TRBJ2-2; perhaps TRBD2 as D (5 bases). V gave up 5 bases and J gave up 2 bases, with 10 bases separating them. The V gene's germline CDR1 is SGHNT and CDR2 YYREEE (reference sequence). CDR3 size: 14 residues. CDR3 sequence (DNA): TGTGCCAGCAGTACCGCTAGCAACACCGGGGAGCTGTTTTTT. Translated: CASSTASNTGELFF.

CDR3: CATSRDGAGTNYGYTF. The CDR3 coding sequence is TGTGCCACCAGCAGAGATGGGGCAGGTACTAACTATGGCTACACCTTC. V usage is TRBV15 and J usage is TRBJ1-2; the D gene is possibly TRBD1 (5 bases). Germline CDR1 reads LNHNV; CDR2 reads YYDKDF (reference sequence). The CDR3 loop spans 16 amino acids. Trimming shortened V by 0 bases and J by 0 bases, and 11 bases separated the two germline ends.

In regard to this clone: Different DNA sequences within this sample yield the same CDR3. The rearrangement links TRBV7-2 to TRBJ2-7; TRBD2 might be the D (5 bases). The CDR3 covers 12 residues. Trimming took off 4 bases at V and 3 bases at J, with 7 bases between the two ends. Germline CDR1 reads SGHTA; CDR2 reads FQGNSA. The CDR3 is CASSSSFYEQYF. The CDR3 coding sequence is TGTGCCAGCAGCTCTAGCTTCTACGAGCAGTACTTC.